The 6 T cell receptor beta chains presented below share a single source sample, sequenced in a study of cytomegalovirus exposure and HLA in healthy donors. The repertoire was sequenced with immunoSEQ multiplex PCR; TCRdb's copy has only in-frame clones and lacks some. The sample yields approximately 160,000 clones, 85% seen once. Specimen: PBMCs. The receptors here all came from a man aged 30-40 years in good health and CMV-seropositive.

This rearrangement joins TRBV5-4 to TRBJ1-2; D not certain. The length of the CDR3 is 16 residues. Germline V gives CDR1 SGHNT, CDR2 YYREEE (reference sequence). Trimming cost V 0 bases and J 6 bases, with 18 bases left between them. The CDR3 nucleotides are TGTGCCAGCAGCTTGGATCTCGTTCAAGAGGGTCATGGCTACACCTTC. As protein: CASSLDLVQEGHGYTF.

This clone occurred a few times. The chain uses TRBV5-1 and TRBJ1-1, with D possibly TRBD1 on 5 matching bases. V lost 0 bases and J lost 10, with 10 bases in between. This CDR3 region has 12 residues. From germline, CDR1 is SGHRS and CDR2 YFSETQ. CDR3 loop: CASSLEPGGAFF. The CDR3 DNA reads as TGCGCCAGCAGCTTGGAGCCCGGGGGAGCTTTCTTT.

The chain links TRBV4-3 to TRBJ2-7; tentatively, D is TRBD2 (6 bases). This CDR3 region has 15 residues. Germline CDR1 and CDR2: LGHNA and YSLEER. V lost 4 bases and J 5 bases, leaving 18 bases between the germline ends. Written as DNA, the CDR3 is TGCGCCAGCAGCCTCCTTATCGGGGGTGAGAACGAGCAGTACTTC. It is translated as CASSLLIGGENEQYF.

The J gene is TRBJ1-1, the V gene TRBV29-1; D uncertain. The CDR3 runs to 11 residues. Trimming took 3 bases from V and 10 from J, leaving 12 bases between them. In germline, CDR1 is SQVTM, CDR2 ANQGSEA. The CDR3 nucleotides are TGCAGCGTTGAGTTTGAGTCGAGAGCTTTCTTT. It translates to CSVEFESRAFF.

This clone was observed a handful of times. The chain has TRBV7-8 and TRBJ1-6; the D gene is possibly TRBD1 (6 bases). CDR1 and CDR2 (germline): SGHVS, FQNEAQ. V lost 5 bases to trimming and J lost 7 bases, with 12 bases between them. The CDR3 runs 14 residues. CDR3 sequence: CASSHQGQNSPLHF. CDR3 DNA sequence: TGTGCCAGCAGCCACCAAGGACAGAATTCACCCCTCCACTTT.

The chain employs TRBV4-1 and TRBJ2-1; TRBD2 matches 14 bases. The CDR3 has 16 amino acids. After removal of 0 bases from V and 5 bases from J, the junction contained 0 bases not matched to a gene. CDR1 is MGHRA and CDR2 is YSYEKL in the germline V gene. CDR3 DNA: TGCGCCAGCAGCCAAGAGGGACTAGCGGGGGACAATGAGCAGTTCTTC. Translated: CASSQEGLAGDNEQFF.